The T cell receptor (beta chain) described here comes from a study of neoadjuvant nivolumab and ipilimumab in lung cancer. The study's findings and limits: From pretherapy to surgery, tumor richness and clonality rose with dual therapy.

Produced via immunoSEQ multiplex PCR; TCRdb's table is partial and in-frame only. The sample yields 15,000 to 20,000 clones, 75% to 85% seen once. About this clone itself: The antigen remains unidentified.

Trimming took off 3 bases at V and 5 bases at J, with 10 bases between the two ends. This CDR3 is 14 amino acids long. Germline V CDR1 and CDR2: LNHDA, SQIVND (reference sequence). The chain joins TRBV19 to TRBJ2-2; D gene uncertain. The sample consisted of tumor tissue, taken after neoadjuvant nivolumab, alone or with ipilimumab, at or shortly before surgery. The TCR was taken from an adult with non-small cell lung cancer. For the CDR3, the DNA is TGTGCCAGTAGTATGAGGACGGTGACCGGGGAGCTGTTTTTT. Translated: CASSMRTVTGELFF.